This T cell receptor beta chain derives from a study of blood T cell repertoires in COVID-19. The overall study: Sample material is recorded as cDNA or gDNA derived from T cells, B-cell-depleted T cells, or PBMCs.

Germline CDR1 is SGHTA and CDR2 is FQGNSA. V gave up 6 bases and J gave up 3 bases, with 9 bases separating them. The CDR3 runs 13 residues. As processed by the authors: Amplification from reference gene primers served as the basis for estimated nucleated cell counts. Sequencing used immunoSEQ multiplex PCR; TCRdb keeps in-frame clones, though not all of them. V, J and clone size derive from that table, while D and trimming were established from the DNA sequence. The sample carries 25,000 to 35,000 clones, over 75% recorded once. The V gene is TRBV7-2, the J gene TRBJ2-1; D may be TRBD1 (5 bases). Sequencing was carried out using peripheral blood. This TCR was recovered from a man at least 80 years old with active COVID-19. The CDR3 region has the DNA TGTGCCAGCAGGCTGGGGCTCTACAATGAGCAGTTCTTC. Amino acid sequence: CASRLGLYNEQFF. Using reference TRBV7-2 and TRBJ2-1 for the parts outside the CDR3, the full variable domain is GAGVSQSPSNKVTEKGKDVELRCDPISGHTALYWYRQSLGQGLEFLIYFQGNSAPDKSGLPSDRFSAERTGGSVSTLTIQRTQQEDSAVYLCASRLGLYNEQFFGPGTRLTVL.